This is a list of T cell receptor beta chains from one sample in a study of blood T cell repertoires in COVID-19. Some clones are missing from TCRdb's copy, which holds only in-frame ones; the method was immunoSEQ multiplex PCR. The sample comprises about 140,000 clones, around 86% of which are singletons, and roughly 1.5% rests with the top ten. Sequencing used peripheral blood. The receptors shown here come from a human donor in a cohort sampled during active COVID-19. The CDR3 runs from the conserved cysteine through the conserved F or W. The D gene is left open where the match is weak. Size is omitted from some rows. Given values are once, few, many or a class for expanded clones.

j_call: TRBJ1-5
v_call: TRBV2
d_call: .
clone_size: .
cdr3_aa: CASTGFRNQPQHF
cdr3_nt: TGTGCCAGTACAGGTTTTCGTAATCAGCCCCAGCATTTT

j_call: TRBJ1-4
v_call: TRBV6-5
d_call: .
clone_size: .
cdr3_aa: CASSYFSGFGKLFF
cdr3_nt: TGTGCCAGCAGTTACTTCTCAGGGTTTGGAAAACTGTTTTTT

j_call: TRBJ2-2
v_call: TRBV9
d_call: TRBD2
clone_size: .
cdr3_aa: CASSVGVGEGLGELFF
cdr3_nt: TGTGCCAGCAGCGTAGGTGTCGGGGAGGGCCTCGGGGAGCTGTTTTTT

j_call: TRBJ1-5
v_call: TRBV18
d_call: .
clone_size: .
cdr3_aa: CASSPGGSNQPQHF
cdr3_nt: TGTGCCAGCTCACCTGGGGGGAGCAATCAGCCCCAGCATTTT

j_call: TRBJ2-7
v_call: TRBV7-9
d_call: .
clone_size: .
cdr3_aa: CASSPGLIYEQYF
cdr3_nt: TGTGCCAGCAGCCCCGGACTTATCTACGAGCAGTACTTC

j_call: TRBJ1-5
v_call: TRBV2
d_call: .
clone_size: .
cdr3_aa: CASSPNGGRSNQPQHF
cdr3_nt: TGTGCCAGCAGTCCCAACGGGGGGAGGAGCAATCAGCCCCAGCATTTT

j_call: TRBJ2-3
v_call: TRBV9
d_call: .
clone_size: .
cdr3_aa: CASSVGGGSTDTQYF
cdr3_nt: TGTGCCAGCAGCGTAGGCGGCGGGAGCACAGATACGCAGTATTTT

j_call: TRBJ1-2
v_call: TRBV25-1
d_call: .
clone_size: .
cdr3_aa: CASQGFYGYTF
cdr3_nt: TGTGCCAGCCAGGGATTCTATGGCTACACCTTC

j_call: TRBJ2-1
v_call: TRBV5-6
d_call: TRBD2
clone_size: .
cdr3_aa: CASSLETSGWLSYNEQFF
cdr3_nt: TGTGCCAGCAGCTTAGAGACTAGCGGGTGGCTCTCCTACAATGAGCAGTTCTTC

j_call: TRBJ2-5
v_call: TRBV5-1
d_call: .
clone_size: .
cdr3_aa: CASSLGQQYQETQYF
cdr3_nt: TGCGCCAGCAGCTTGGGACAGCAATACCAAGAGACCCAGTACTTC

j_call: TRBJ1-3
v_call: TRBV5-1
d_call: .
clone_size: .
cdr3_aa: CASSFTSSGNTIYF
cdr3_nt: TGCGCCAGCAGCTTTACAAGCTCTGGAAACACCATATATTTT

j_call: TRBJ2-7
v_call: TRBV10-3
d_call: TRBD2
clone_size: .
cdr3_aa: CAISGLAGGDEQYF
cdr3_nt: TGTGCCATCAGTGGACTAGCGGGAGGGGACGAGCAGTACTTC

j_call: TRBJ1-3
v_call: TRBV28
d_call: .
clone_size: .
cdr3_aa: CASRPPSSGNTIYF
cdr3_nt: TGTGCCAGCAGGCCTCCGAGCTCTGGAAACACCATATATTTT

j_call: TRBJ2-5
v_call: TRBV19
d_call: .
clone_size: .
cdr3_aa: CASSIKLQETQYF
cdr3_nt: TGTGCCAGTAGCATCAAGCTCCAAGAGACCCAGTACTTC

j_call: TRBJ2-2
v_call: TRBV10-1
d_call: TRBD2
clone_size: once
cdr3_aa: CASSEWHAADGGLAEQGGELFF
cdr3_nt: TGCGCCAGCAGTGAGTGGCACGCGGCGGACGGGGGACTAGCGGAGCAGGGCGGGGAGCTGTTTTTT

j_call: TRBJ2-1
v_call: TRBV27
d_call: TRBD1
clone_size: few
cdr3_aa: CASNLQGARGEQFF
cdr3_nt: TGTGCCAGCAACCTCCAGGGGGCGAGAGGTGAGCAGTTCTTC

j_call: TRBJ1-6
v_call: TRBV19
d_call: .
clone_size: .
cdr3_aa: CASSSRGNSYNSPLHF
cdr3_nt: TGTGCCAGTAGCTCCCGGGGGAACTCCTATAATTCACCCCTCCACTTT

j_call: TRBJ1-4
v_call: TRBV30
d_call: .
clone_size: .
cdr3_aa: CAWSKGSGREKLFF
cdr3_nt: TGTGCCTGGAGTAAGGGGTCCGGCAGGGAAAAACTGTTTTTT

j_call: TRBJ2-1
v_call: TRBV5-1
d_call: .
clone_size: .
cdr3_aa: CASSLGGYYNEQFF
cdr3_nt: TGCGCCAGCAGCTTGGGAGGGTACTACAATGAGCAGTTCTTC

j_call: TRBJ2-7
v_call: TRBV29-1
d_call: TRBD1
clone_size: .
cdr3_aa: CSVKTTGEAYEQYF
cdr3_nt: TGCAGCGTGAAGACGACAGGGGAGGCCTACGAGCAGTACTTC

j_call: TRBJ1-2
v_call: TRBV28
d_call: .
clone_size: .
cdr3_aa: CASSPRVGGYTF
cdr3_nt: TGTGCCAGCAGTCCCAGGGTGGGAGGCTACACCTTC

j_call: TRBJ1-6
v_call: TRBV5-8
d_call: .
clone_size: .
cdr3_aa: CASSFNRDSPLHF
cdr3_nt: TGTGCCAGCAGCTTCAACAGGGATTCACCCCTCCACTTT

j_call: TRBJ2-1
v_call: TRBV2
d_call: TRBD2
clone_size: .
cdr3_aa: CASSDGSGTSYGEQFF
cdr3_nt: TGTGCCAGCAGTGACGGATCCGGGACTAGTTATGGTGAGCAGTTCTTC

j_call: TRBJ1-1
v_call: TRBV10-3
d_call: TRBD1
clone_size: .
cdr3_aa: CAISGQGNTEAFF
cdr3_nt: TGTGCCATCAGCGGACAGGGGAACACTGAAGCTTTCTTT

j_call: TRBJ1-5
v_call: TRBV19
d_call: .
clone_size: .
cdr3_aa: CASSPTLNQPQHF
cdr3_nt: TGTGCCAGTAGTCCGACACTCAATCAGCCCCAGCATTTT

j_call: TRBJ2-7
v_call: TRBV11-2
d_call: TRBD2
clone_size: few
cdr3_aa: CASSPQSRGGWEQYF
cdr3_nt: TGTGCCAGCAGCCCCCAGAGTCGGGGGGGCTGGGAGCAGTACTTC

j_call: TRBJ1-1
v_call: TRBV9
d_call: TRBD1
clone_size: .
cdr3_aa: CASSPTINSDRAEAFF
cdr3_nt: TGTGCCAGCAGCCCTACTATAAATTCGGACAGGGCTGAAGCTTTCTTT

j_call: TRBJ2-7
v_call: TRBV6-6
d_call: TRBD2
clone_size: .
cdr3_aa: CASSSILASYEQYF
cdr3_nt: TGTGCCAGCAGCTCGATACTAGCGAGCTACGAGCAGTACTTC

j_call: TRBJ2-6
v_call: TRBV7-3
d_call: .
clone_size: .
cdr3_aa: CASSATTGANVLTF
cdr3_nt: TGTGCCAGCAGCGCGACTACTGGGGCCAACGTCCTGACTTTC

j_call: TRBJ2-7
v_call: TRBV2
d_call: TRBD2
clone_size: .
cdr3_aa: CASKKGEGRAATVKYF
cdr3_nt: TGTGCCAGCAAAAAAGGGGAGGGCAGGGCGGCCACGGTGAAGTACTTC

j_call: TRBJ2-1
v_call: TRBV19
d_call: TRBD2
clone_size: .
cdr3_aa: CASSIASGRASNEQFF
cdr3_nt: TGTGCCAGTAGTATCGCGAGCGGGAGGGCCTCCAATGAGCAGTTCTTC

j_call: TRBJ2-1
v_call: TRBV2
d_call: TRBD2
clone_size: .
cdr3_aa: CASTELREVHEQFF
cdr3_nt: TGTGCCAGCACCGAGTTGCGGGAGGTGCATGAGCAGTTCTTC

j_call: TRBJ2-5
v_call: TRBV2
d_call: .
clone_size: .
cdr3_aa: CASSDGGVQGTGRETQYF
cdr3_nt: TGTGCCAGCAGTGATGGGGGGGTACAGGGTACTGGCCGAGAGACCCAGTACTTC

j_call: TRBJ1-1
v_call: TRBV19
d_call: .
clone_size: few
cdr3_aa: CASSTRDTRLAFF
cdr3_nt: TGTGCCAGTAGTACCAGGGACACCCGTCTAGCTTTCTTT

j_call: TRBJ2-1
v_call: TRBV29-1
d_call: TRBD2
clone_size: .
cdr3_aa: CSVGLGSPSEQFF
cdr3_nt: TGCAGCGTGGGACTAGGGAGCCCCAGTGAGCAGTTCTTC

j_call: TRBJ2-5
v_call: TRBV19
d_call: .
clone_size: .
cdr3_aa: CASRAGFVTQETQYF
cdr3_nt: TGTGCCAGTCGAGCGGGTTTCGTCACCCAAGAGACCCAGTACTTC

j_call: TRBJ2-7
v_call: TRBV27
d_call: .
clone_size: .
cdr3_aa: CASSLQGGGHEQYF
cdr3_nt: TGTGCCAGCAGTTTACAGGGAGGAGGGCACGAGCAGTACTTC

j_call: TRBJ1-5
v_call: TRBV5-1
d_call: TRBD1
clone_size: .
cdr3_aa: CASSFTGQGGQPQHF
cdr3_nt: TGCGCCAGCAGCTTTACCGGACAGGGAGGGCAGCCCCAGCATTTT

j_call: TRBJ1-1
v_call: TRBV27
d_call: .
clone_size: .
cdr3_aa: CASSFTLSPPGWGTEAFF
cdr3_nt: TGTGCCAGCAGTTTTACCCTTAGCCCCCCAGGGTGGGGTACTGAAGCTTTCTTT

j_call: TRBJ1-4
v_call: TRBV19
d_call: .
clone_size: medium-sized
cdr3_aa: CASSPGTRANEKLFF
cdr3_nt: TGTGCCAGTAGTCCGGGGACTAGAGCTAATGAAAAACTGTTTTTT

j_call: TRBJ1-4
v_call: TRBV4-2
d_call: .
clone_size: .
cdr3_aa: CASSQDQGMTNEKLFF
cdr3_nt: TGTGCCAGCAGCCAAGATCAGGGGATGACTAATGAAAAACTGTTTTTT

j_call: TRBJ2-7
v_call: TRBV3-1/TRBV3-2
d_call: .
clone_size: many
cdr3_aa: CASSQEESAAARGYEQYF
cdr3_nt: TGTGCCAGCAGCCAAGAGGAAAGCGCGGCGGCTCGGGGGTACGAGCAGTACTTC

j_call: TRBJ2-1
v_call: TRBV6-5
d_call: TRBD2
clone_size: .
cdr3_aa: CATRGEDNEQFF
cdr3_nt: TGTGCCACCCGGGGGGAGGACAATGAGCAGTTCTTC

j_call: TRBJ1-5
v_call: TRBV27
d_call: .
clone_size: .
cdr3_aa: CASSSAGWGNQPQHF
cdr3_nt: TGTGCCAGCAGTTCTGCAGGGTGGGGCAATCAGCCCCAGCATTTT

j_call: TRBJ1-1
v_call: TRBV7-9
d_call: TRBD1
clone_size: .
cdr3_aa: CASSLVAGGNTEAFF
cdr3_nt: TGTGCCAGCAGCTTAGTGGCAGGGGGGAACACTGAAGCTTTCTTT

j_call: TRBJ2-3
v_call: TRBV19
d_call: .
clone_size: .
cdr3_aa: CASSIEWGGQVQRGRSTDTQYF
cdr3_nt: TGTGCCAGTAGTATAGAATGGGGGGGACAGGTCCAGCGGGGACGATCCACAGATACGCAGTATTTT

j_call: TRBJ1-6
v_call: TRBV5-5
d_call: TRBD1
clone_size: .
cdr3_aa: CASSTVPGQGADSPLHF
cdr3_nt: TGTGCCAGCAGCACCGTCCCGGGACAGGGGGCAGATTCACCCCTCCACTTT